This paragraph reports one T cell receptor (beta chain). The investigators amplified TCR beta CDR3 regions from RNA transcripts. An initial round of RT-PCR targeting the TCR CDR3 relied on the HTBI primer set. TCRdb redid the calling of the multiplex PCR reads with MiXCR, one entry per CDR3 protein. The sample lists 480,000 or so distinct CDR3 sequences; 40% to 50% were seen once. The data were obtained in a study of T cells in Graves' hyperthyroidism and ophthalmopathy. The V gene lost 6 bases and the J gene lost 5 bases, with 19 bases spanning the gap. Per germline, CDR1 SQVTM and CDR2 ANQGSEA. The CDR3 has 14 residues.

This receptor was obtained from an adult woman with Graves' disease, either hyperthyroidism or ophthalmopathy (not recorded which). The sequenced sample was peripheral blood or thyroid tissue (not recorded which). J is TRBJ2-5 and V is TRBV29-1; the D gene is possibly TRBD2 (7 bases). Here the CDR3 DNA reads TGCAGCGTAAGGCAGGGGAGCGGGGTGGAGACCCAGTACTTC. This encodes CSVRQGSGVETQYF. The entire variable domain, with the rest obtained from reference TRBV29-1 and TRBJ2-5, is as follows: SAVISQKPSRDICQRGTSLTIQCQVDSQVTMMFWYRQQPGQSLTLIATANQGSEATYESGFVIDKFPISRPNLTFSTLTVSNMSPEDSSIYLCSVRQGSGVETQYFGPGTRLLVL.